Described below is a single TCR beta chain sequence and its context. Its antigen is not identified. The data belong to a study of CXCR3-negative and CXCR3-positive naive CD8 T cells. Broader study findings: CXCR3-positive naive cells carried more hydrophobic TRB CDR3s than CXCR3-negative ones.

The CDR3 loop spans 14 amino acids. The germline V gene has CDR1 MDHEN and CDR2 SYDVKM. It was by 5' RACE with UMI labels that the TRB cDNA libraries were prepared. Reanalyzing the 5' RACE reads, TCRdb keeps one entry per CDR3 protein, without DNA. The table for this sample gives tens of thousands of distinct CDR3 sequences. The specimen was naive CXCR3+ CD8+ T cells from blood. As for subset: CD45RO-CCR7+CD27+CD95- naive CD8+ T cells expressing CXCR3 (TNR3+). This TCR was sampled from a human donor in good health. Some clones in this sample may be carry-over from other donors' samples. The V call is TRBV28, the J call TRBJ2-7; there is no DNA to check the TCRdb D call of TRBD1. This chain's CDR3 is CASTPQGASYEQYF. The variable domain in full, completed from reference TRBV28 and TRBJ2-7, reads DVKVTQSSRYLVKRTGEKVFLECVQDMDHENMFWYRQDPGLGLRLIYFSYDVKMKEKGDIPEGYSVSREKKERFSLILESASTNQTSMYLCASTPQGASYEQYFGPGTRLTVT.